The clone carrying this T cell receptor (beta chain) was seen a handful of times. The sample belongs to a study of T cells in Graves' hyperthyroidism and ophthalmopathy. The wider study: Peripheral blood was taken when the disease was first diagnosed, before any treatment began.

Germline CDR1 reads SEHNR; CDR2 reads FQNEAQ (reference sequence). This CDR3 contains 15 residues. J gave up 6 bases and V 3 bases, and 8 bases lay outside the gene matches. The study defined stable Graves' hyperthyroidism as no ophthalmopathy progression within 18 months. Diagnoses used clinical symptoms, serum thyroxine and TRAb, thyroid ultrasound and orbital computed tomography. What was amplified from RNA transcripts were TCR beta CDR3 regions. The HTBI set primed first-round TCR CDR3 RT-PCR. TCRdb redid the calling of the multiplex PCR reads with MiXCR, one entry per CDR3 protein. This sample carries 250,000 to 350,000 distinct CDR3 sequences, 15% to 20% of them seen once, and the ten largest clones take roughly 31%.

The rearrangement uses TRBV7-9 and TRBJ2-5, with TRBD2 identical over 9 bases. This receptor was taken from a man aged 25 to 40 with Graves' hyperthyroidism. The sample consisted of blood. The CDR3 is CASSFWGTSSKTQYF. The CDR3 bases are TGTGCCAGCAGCTTCTGGGGGACTAGCTCGAAGACCCAGTACTTC.